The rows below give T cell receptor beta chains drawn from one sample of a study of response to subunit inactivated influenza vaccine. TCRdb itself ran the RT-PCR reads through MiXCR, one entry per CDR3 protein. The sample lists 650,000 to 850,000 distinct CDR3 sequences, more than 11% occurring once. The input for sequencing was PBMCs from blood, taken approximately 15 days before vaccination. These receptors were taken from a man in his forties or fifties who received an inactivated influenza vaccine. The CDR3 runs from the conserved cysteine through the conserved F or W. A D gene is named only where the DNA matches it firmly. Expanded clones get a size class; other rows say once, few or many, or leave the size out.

CDR3 DNA: TGTGCCAGCAGCTTGTTCGGACTAGCGGCAAACAATGAGCAGTTCTTC
CDR3 protein: CASSLFGLAANNEQFF
D gene: TRBD2
V gene: TRBV5-4
J gene: TRBJ2-1
clone size: -

CDR3 DNA: TGTGCCACCAGTGACCCTTCCTTCAGCGGGGGGCCCAGCACAGATACGCAGTATTTT
CDR3 protein: CATSDPSFSGGPSTDTQYF
D gene: TRBD2
V gene: TRBV24-1
J gene: TRBJ2-3
clone size: -

CDR3 DNA: TGTGCCAGCAACCCCTCAGGGGCCAACGTCCTGACTTTC
CDR3 protein: CASNPSGANVLTF
D gene: -
V gene: TRBV12-3/TRBV12-4
J gene: TRBJ2-6
clone size: few

CDR3 DNA: TGTGCCAGCAGCTCTTGGGGGGGGCCAACCTACGAGCAGTACTTC
CDR3 protein: CASSSWGGPTYEQYF
D gene: -
V gene: TRBV7-3
J gene: TRBJ2-7
clone size: few

CDR3 DNA: TGTGCCAGCAGCTTAGCTAGGACAGGGGCCAACAATGAGCAGTTCTTC
CDR3 protein: CASSLARTGANNEQFF
D gene: TRBD1
V gene: TRBV7-3
J gene: TRBJ2-1
clone size: -

CDR3 DNA: TGTGCCAGCAGCCTGCCGGAACAGGGTTGGAACACTGAAGCTTTCTTT
CDR3 protein: CASSLPEQGWNTEAFF
D gene: -
V gene: TRBV7-8
J gene: TRBJ1-1
clone size: -

CDR3 DNA: TGCAGTGCTGGCCCTGGGACAGATACGCAGTATTTT
CDR3 protein: CSAGPGTDTQYF
D gene: -
V gene: TRBV20-1
J gene: TRBJ2-3
clone size: once

CDR3 DNA: TGTGCCAGCAGCTTAGGGGGGGGAGCGTGGGAGCAGTTCTTC
CDR3 protein: CASSLGGGAWEQFF
D gene: TRBD2
V gene: TRBV7-6
J gene: TRBJ2-1
clone size: few

CDR3 DNA: TGTGCCAGCAGCTTAGAGGCAGGTAGCTCTGGAAACACCATATATTTT
CDR3 protein: CASSLEAGSSGNTIYF
D gene: -
V gene: TRBV7-6
J gene: TRBJ1-3
clone size: many

CDR3 DNA: TGCGCCAGCAGGGACAGGGCCTACAATGAGCAGTTCTTC
CDR3 protein: CASRDRAYNEQFF
D gene: TRBD1
V gene: TRBV5-1
J gene: TRBJ2-1
clone size: -

CDR3 DNA: TGTGCCAGCTACTTAGCGGGTGACTCCTACAATGAGCAGTTCTTC
CDR3 protein: CASYLAGDSYNEQFF
D gene: TRBD2
V gene: TRBV6-1
J gene: TRBJ2-1
clone size: -

CDR3 DNA: TGTGCCAGCAGTTGGACAGGGAGCAACGAGCAGTACTTC
CDR3 protein: CASSWTGSNEQYF
D gene: TRBD1
V gene: TRBV6-5
J gene: TRBJ2-7
clone size: -

CDR3 DNA: TGCAGCGTTGATCCTAGCGGGAGTACAGATACGCAGTATTTT
CDR3 protein: CSVDPSGSTDTQYF
D gene: TRBD2
V gene: TRBV29-1
J gene: TRBJ2-3
clone size: few

CDR3 DNA: TGTGCCAGCTCACCACCGGGAACCGGAGGGACAGTCTCCTACGAGCAGTACTTC
CDR3 protein: CASSPPGTGGTVSYEQYF
D gene: -
V gene: TRBV18
J gene: TRBJ2-7
clone size: -

CDR3 DNA: TGTGCCAGCAGTTACTCGCCTGGACGGAATAACTATGGCTACACCTTC
CDR3 protein: CASSYSPGRNNYGYTF
D gene: -
V gene: TRBV6-5
J gene: TRBJ1-2
clone size: -

CDR3 DNA: TGTGCCAGTAGTATCCGGACAGATAATTCACCCCTCCACTTT
CDR3 protein: CASSIRTDNSPLHF
D gene: -
V gene: TRBV19
J gene: TRBJ1-6
clone size: -

CDR3 DNA: TGCAGCGTTTCTACTTTAGGACAGGGGAACGAGCAGTACTTC
CDR3 protein: CSVSTLGQGNEQYF
D gene: TRBD1
V gene: TRBV29-1
J gene: TRBJ2-7
clone size: many